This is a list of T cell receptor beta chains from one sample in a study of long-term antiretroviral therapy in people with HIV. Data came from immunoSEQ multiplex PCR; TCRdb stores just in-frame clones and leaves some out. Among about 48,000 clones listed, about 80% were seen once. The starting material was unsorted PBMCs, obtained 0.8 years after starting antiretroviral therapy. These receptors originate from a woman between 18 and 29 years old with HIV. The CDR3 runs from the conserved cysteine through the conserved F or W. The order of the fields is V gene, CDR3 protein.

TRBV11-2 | CASSGRGPGTEAFF
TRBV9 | CASSVDSRSSYNEQFF
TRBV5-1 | CASSLGTGGYTF
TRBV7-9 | CASSLSDRGREDYGYTF
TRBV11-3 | CASSSRGTGELFF
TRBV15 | CATSRPGSTDTQYF
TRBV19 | CASSMTGINEQYF
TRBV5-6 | CASSLAGLGTDTQYF
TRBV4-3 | CASSQHLAGQGTDTQYF
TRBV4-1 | CASSITPGQGAKNIQYF
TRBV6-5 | CASSLGGQASYEQYF
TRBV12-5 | CASGLVVGRESLDGYTF
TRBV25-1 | CASSGTGDYQETQYF
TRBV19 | CASSIELASYNEQFF
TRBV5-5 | CASRTPGQGFRAFF
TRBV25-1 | CASSRSGSENYNEQFF
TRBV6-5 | CASTAGEQYF
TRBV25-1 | CASRTRETQYF
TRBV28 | CASSLTGIQGETQYF
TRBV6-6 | CASSGDRLYGYTF
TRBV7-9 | CASSRPHRGRLAKNIQYF
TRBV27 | CASSFSSGSSEQYF
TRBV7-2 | CASSSQRNTGELFF
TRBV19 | CASSRGQAGDEQYF
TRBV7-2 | CASRMDRVETYEQYF
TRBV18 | CASSPQGYNKDNYGYTF
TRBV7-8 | CASSLGLLAGEKQYF
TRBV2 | CASMVGLAGEEFF
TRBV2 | CASSIQETKRFF
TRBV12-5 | CASGFGLAGERPYEQYF
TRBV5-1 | CASSYVSGRAPGANVLTF
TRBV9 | CASSPEGNTEAFF
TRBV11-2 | CASSLDGLNTEAFF
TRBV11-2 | CASSFTGQPGTEQFF
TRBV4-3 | CASSQDLQQTNYGYTF
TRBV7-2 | CASSLRGGTNQPQHF
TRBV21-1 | CASNRGEIYEQYF
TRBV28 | CASSFGNTIYF
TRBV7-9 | CASRQQGADGYTF